A single T cell receptor (beta chain) is shown here with its context. Its antigen is unknown. The sample comes from a study of shared clonotypes between healthy human individuals. Study-wide results and caveats: Having only a few donors restricted how much genetic and exposure-history diversity was captured.

V was clipped by 0 bases and J by 7 bases; unmatched bases: 16. CDR1 is SGDLS, CDR2 YYNGEE, per germline. The CDR3 covers 19 residues. As originally analysed: Filtering of immunoSEQ junctional sequences could not match full-length read filtering. The data were produced by immunoSEQ multiplex PCR, yet TCRdb's version contains in-frame clones alone and is incomplete. The D gene and trimming were derived from the DNA, and the V and J assignments and clone size from that table. The sample has a few million clones, more than 85% seen once. The chain couples TRBV9 to TRBJ1-4; 9 bases fit TRBD1. The source of this sequence is a man aged 18 to 30 in good health. Some clones in this sample may be carry-over from other donors' samples. The sequencing input was naive CD4+ T cells from PBMCs. Described subset: CD45RA+ positively selected. The CDR3 here is CASSVAVYRDRAFFEKLFF. The CDR3 DNA sequence: TGTGCCAGCAGCGTAGCTGTGTACCGGGACAGGGCCTTCTTTGAAAAACTGTTTTTT.